The rows below give T cell receptor beta chains drawn from one sample of a study of T cell responses to AZD1222 COVID-19 vaccine. Sequencing was performed with immunoSEQ multiplex PCR; in TCRdb, only in-frame clones are kept and a portion is missing. The table shows approximately 110,000 clones, with around 89% occurring only once. Sequences were derived from peripheral blood, sampled on day 0 of AZD1222 vaccination. The receptor source for this set is an adult in good health. Each CDR3 is given with its conserved first and last residue. Clone size is not always given. Where it is, it says once, few, many or a class for expanded clones.

>TRBJ1-1|TRBV2|NA
CASSARGTRGAFF
>TRBJ1-1|TRBV9|NA
CASSAGGNTEAFF
>TRBJ2-2|TRBV19|NA
CASSIRGGAGELFF
>TRBJ1-2|TRBV29-1|once
CSVVQDGRTYGYTF
>TRBJ2-7|TRBV5-1|once
CASSLEGGEQYF
>TRBJ2-1|TRBV5-6|NA
CASSSGQGAIWYNEQFF
>TRBJ2-2|TRBV7-7|NA
CASSRRDLGSGELFF
>TRBJ2-3|TRBV4-2|NA
CASSQRPRDTQYF
>TRBJ2-7|TRBV7-2|NA
CASSSDGLAGGPGYEQYF
>TRBJ2-5|TRBV7-9|NA
CASSLIGGSETQYF
>TRBJ2-7|TRBV24-1|once
CATSAGSYEQYF
>TRBJ2-7|TRBV4-3|NA
CASSQVRGQGKQYF
>TRBJ1-3|TRBV28|NA
CASSYGVQGALGNTIYF
>TRBJ2-2|TRBV11-2|NA
CASSLGGRNTGELFF
>TRBJ1-5|TRBV7-8|NA
CASSIQGTLSNQPQHF
>TRBJ1-1|TRBV7-2|NA
CASSLGYMNTEAFF
>TRBJ1-2|TRBV7-8|NA
CASSRDLEGYTF
>TRBJ1-2|TRBV15|NA
CATSRGRDRGYTF
>TRBJ2-5|TRBV24-1|NA
CATSETGTGVLETQYF
>TRBJ1-2|TRBV28|NA
CASSPGTGLTPYGYTF
>TRBJ2-1|TRBV7-3|NA
CASGRTGGDYNEQFF
>TRBJ1-1|TRBV29-1|NA
CSVVPSNTEAFF
>TRBJ1-2|TRBV29-1|once
CSAPMGQTNGYTF
>TRBJ2-1|TRBV25-1|NA
CASSDTRGGYNEQFF
>TRBJ1-3|TRBV29-1|NA
CSVGGSFGNTIYF
>TRBJ1-6|TRBV5-4|NA
CASSLVTGGHYNSPLHF
>TRBJ2-1|TRBV24-1|NA
CATSPRTGARYNEQFF
>TRBJ2-5|TRBV15|NA
CATSRDRRIQETQYF
>TRBJ1-1|TRBV10-3|NA
CAIGTAYGTEAFF
>TRBJ2-7|TRBV11-1|NA
CASSLGDRRSYEQYF
>TRBJ2-7|TRBV3-1/TRBV3-2|NA
CASSQEGITYEQYF
>TRBJ2-7|TRBV4-3|NA
CASIGGLSPYYEQYF
>TRBJ1-1|TRBV6-5|once
CASKQGSAIKAFF
>TRBJ2-5|TRBV5-5|NA
CASSQGAETQYF
>TRBJ2-1|TRBV19|NA
CASSRKPAPGTARKNEQFF
>TRBJ2-2|TRBV9|NA
CASSSRGSGEGELFF
>TRBJ2-7|TRBV6-1|NA
CASSERARSGRAYEQYF
>TRBJ1-2|TRBV24-1|NA
CATSDWTGGVNGYTF
>TRBJ2-1|TRBV28|once
CASRVAGGGEQFF
>TRBJ1-4|TRBV7-2|NA
CASSSGGLRDEKLFF
>TRBJ2-3|TRBV7-2|NA
CASSLGPRGPEVTDTQYF
>TRBJ1-1|TRBV18|NA
CASSLYGGEAFF
>TRBJ1-2|TRBV7-9|few
CASSLKRGGRGGYTF
>TRBJ1-5|TRBV4-1|few
CASSQALPLRGSNQPQHF
>TRBJ2-1|TRBV19|NA
CASSISGAPSSYNEQFF
>TRBJ1-2|TRBV4-3|few
CASSQSSGDYGYTF
>TRBJ1-4|TRBV24-1|NA
CATSAGGSVATNEKLFF
>TRBJ2-1|TRBV7-9|few
CASSLRTSGNPNEQFF
>TRBJ1-2|TRBV28|NA
CASSPPGQGNGYTF